These 16 T cell receptor beta chains were all obtained from the same sample, sequenced in a study of T cell responses to AZD1222 COVID-19 vaccine (dated by TCRdb to about 2021). Per the publication, the time point label means: baseline before first vaccination. Library construction relied on the immunoSEQ multiplex PCR assay. Held by TCRdb, this immuneACCESS table contains in-frame sequences only and omits some clones. Under half of the omission traces to an unresolved V gene where checked; the cause of the rest is unknown. The sample table holds tens of thousands of clones, of which 70% to 85% were seen once. Around 21% of the sample lies in the top ten. Here the sequenced sample was peripheral blood, taken on day 0 of AZD1222 vaccination. All receptors derive from an adult in good health.

The chain combines TRBV5-1 with TRBJ2-7, with 13 bases identical to TRBD2. CDR3 length equals 16 residues. Germline CDR1 and CDR2: SGHRS and YFSETQ. Germline trimming cut 0 bases from V and 6 bases from J; bases unmatched to any gene: 6. CDR3 amino acids: CASSLVGLAGSLEQYF. In DNA, the CDR3 is TGCGCCAGCAGCTTGGTGGGACTAGCGGGGAGTCTCGAGCAGTACTTC. The entire variable domain, with the rest obtained from reference TRBV5-1 and TRBJ2-7, is as follows: KAGVTQTPRYLIKTRGQQVTLSCSPISGHRSVSWYQQTPGQGLQFLFEYFSETQRNKGNFPGRFSGRQFSNSRSEMNVSTLELGDSALYLCASSLVGLAGSLEQYFGPGTRLTVT.

J is TRBJ1-1 and V is TRBV7-2; D call uncertain. The CDR3 runs to 13 residues. V was cut by 1 base and J by 1 base, with 4 bases left in between. CDR1 and CDR2 (germline): SGHTA, FQGNSA. CDR3: CASSLGQNTEAFF. As DNA, the CDR3 is TGTGCCAGCAGCTTAGGACAGAACACTGAAGCTTTCTTT.

This chain links TRBV5-1 with TRBJ2-1, with no clear D. V lost 0 bases, J lost 5 bases, and 6 bases lay in between. CDR1 is SGHRS, CDR2 YFSETQ, per germline. The CDR3 extends over 13 amino acids. The CDR3 protein is CASSLDRHNEQFF. The CDR3 DNA reads TGCGCCAGCAGCTTGGACAGACACAATGAGCAGTTCTTC.

The chain links TRBV13 to TRBJ2-3, with TRBD1 matching over 8 bases. The CDR3 covers 16 residues. The junction had 8 bases not matched to a gene; V was cut back by 6 bases and J by 0 bases. CDR1 is PRHDT, CDR2 FYEKMQ, per germline (reference sequence). The CDR3 protein is CASRYSGGSSTDTQYF. CDR3 nucleotides: TGTGCCAGCAGATATTCAGGGGGCTCTAGCACAGATACGCAGTATTTT.

The CDR3 DNA reads as TGTGCCACCAGTGATTGGGACGCGGGTGAAGCTTTCTTT. Protein product: CATSDWDAGEAFF. The J gene is TRBJ1-1, the V gene TRBV24-1, with a weak D call TRBD1 (5 bases). CDR3 length: 13 residues. The germline CDR1 and CDR2 sequences are KGHDR and SFDVKD. V gave up 2 bases and J gave up 7 bases, with 10 bases separating them.

This clone was recorded only once. The chain joins TRBV11-2 to TRBJ1-2; the D is unclear. The ends were cut back, 4 bases at V and 8 bases at J, with 14 bases in the middle. The CDR3 has 13 residues. CDR1 and CDR2 (germline): SGHAT, FQNNGV. The CDR3 sequence is CASSSILVGGYTF. Here the CDR3 DNA reads TGTGCCAGCAGCTCCATCCTGGTAGGCGGCTACACCTTC.

CDR3 coding DNA: TGTGCCAGCAGCTTAGGCGGATACTCTGGAAACACCATATATTTT. Encoded protein: CASSLGGYSGNTIYF. V gene TRBV7-6 combines with J gene TRBJ1-3, with D unresolved. Trimming shortened V by 1 base and J by 0 bases, and 7 bases separated the two germline ends. The CDR3 covers 15 residues. Per germline, CDR1 SGHVS and CDR2 FNYEAQ.

V and J are TRBV30 and TRBJ1-1; D is perhaps TRBD1 (6 bases). The length of the CDR3 is 13 residues. Per germline, CDR1 GTSNPN and CDR2 SVGIG (reference sequence). V gave up 4 bases and J gave up 3 bases, with 12 bases separating them. The CDR3 nucleotides read TGTGCCTGGACCTCGGACAGCCACACTGAAGCTTTCTTT. Protein product: CAWTSDSHTEAFF.

This clone was found once. This sequence joins TRBV29-1 and TRBJ2-7; 12 positions agree with TRBD2. This CDR3 comprises 13 residues. V was pared by 7 bases and J by 9 bases, with 10 bases of the junction left unmatched. Germline CDR1 SQVTM, CDR2 ANQGSEA. CDR3 amino acids: CSAGTSGRRGQYF. CDR3 in DNA: TGCAGCGCCGGAACTAGCGGGAGGAGGGGGCAGTACTTC.

The rearrangement uses TRBV5-1 and TRBJ1-4, with D unresolved. Germline CDR1 is SGHRS and CDR2 is YFSETQ. Trimming removed 5 bases from V and 2 bases from J, with 10 bases in between. The CDR3 length is 14 residues. CDR3 protein: CASSLLDTNEKLFF. The CDR3 DNA reads TGCGCCAGCAGTCTTCTTGACACTAATGAAAAACTGTTTTTT.

The V gene is TRBV30, the J gene TRBJ1-2; D remains unclear. CDR1 is GTSNPN and CDR2 is SVGIG in the germline V gene (reference sequence). V was pared by 1 base and J by 5 bases, with 8 bases between. This CDR3 has 12 amino acids. Written as DNA, the CDR3 is TGTGCCTGGAGTGGAGGGATTTATGGCTACACCTTC. It translates to CAWSGGIYGYTF.

The CDR3 loop reads CASSPPRGYRGGGSNQPQHF. In DNA, the CDR3 is TGTGCCAGCAGCCCCCCGAGAGGGTACAGGGGAGGTGGCAGCAATCAGCCCCAGCATTTT. The V call is TRBV14, the J call TRBJ1-5, with TRBD1 matching over 7 bases. Germline CDR1 reads SGHDN; CDR2 reads FVKESK. Unmatched junction bases numbered 19, after V lost 4 bases and J lost 1 base. This CDR3 region has 20 residues.

The gene calls are TRBV27 and TRBJ2-1, with 8 positions matching TRBD1. Germline V gives CDR1 MNHEY, CDR2 SMNVEV (reference sequence). The CDR3 length is 17 residues. V shed 1 base and J 1 base; nucleotides not matched to a gene: 6. DNA for the CDR3: TGTGCCAGCAGTTTATGGACAGGGACAGCTTCCTACAATGAGCAGTTCTTC. Encoded protein: CASSLWTGTASYNEQFF.

This clone was seen only a few times. The rearrangement joins TRBV6-5 to TRBJ1-2; no firm D call. The CDR3 length is 13 residues. The V and J ends lost 2 bases and 4 bases respectively, with 8 bases between them. The germline CDR1 and CDR2 sequences are MNHEY and SVGAGI. The CDR3 region has the DNA TGTGCCAGCAGTTACGGAGGGCTCTATGGCTACACCTTC. Its translation: CASSYGGLYGYTF.

The chain carries TRBV28 and TRBJ1-2; D remains unclear. The CDR3 covers 13 residues. Trimming left V 2 bases short and J 4 bases short, with 8 bases between. CDR1 MDHEN and CDR2 SYDVKM come from the germline V gene. The CDR3 nucleotides are TGTGCCAGCAGTTTAATGGGGTCCTATGGCTACACCTTC. This translates into CASSLMGSYGYTF.

This clone was found once. The chain employs TRBV5-6 and TRBJ2-5; TRBD2 matches at 7 bases. This CDR3 is built from 13 residues. V was pared by 4 bases and J by 1 base, with 1 base of the junction left unmatched. The V gene's germline CDR1 is SGHDT and CDR2 YYEEEE. CDR3 DNA sequence: TGTGCCAGCAGCCGACTAGCCCAAGAGACCCAGTACTTC. Residues: CASSRLAQETQYF.